This T cell receptor beta chain emerged from a study of cytomegalovirus exposure and HLA in healthy donors. This PCR relied on a set of 60 Vbeta primers and 13 Jbeta primers. Clones were sequenced by immunoSEQ multiplex PCR, and TCRdb holds only the in-frame ones, with some missing. The sample has around 200,000 clones; 85% are singletons. Study-wide findings and caveats: There were reportedly fewer N-insertions in an Asian-associated ancestry cluster than the roughly 670-donor mean, in a later analysis. Roughly uniform depth of sequencing across donors was assumed in presence/absence analyses. A later analysis found that most CMV-associated TCR beta chains appeared HLA-restricted.

On this clone: The antigen is not known.

The CDR3 is 14 residues long. Germline CDR1 SNHLY, CDR2 FYNNEI. V was trimmed by 4 bases and J by 5 bases, leaving 13 bases between them. The chain combines TRBV2 with TRBJ2-3, with a possible D match to TRBD1 (7 bases). This sequence originates from a woman aged 50 to 60 in good health and CMV-seronegative. The specimen sequenced was PBMCs. The CDR3 spells CASSGQGGEDTQYF. The CDR3 bases are TGTGCCAGCAGTGGACAGGGCGGGGAAGATACGCAGTATTTT.